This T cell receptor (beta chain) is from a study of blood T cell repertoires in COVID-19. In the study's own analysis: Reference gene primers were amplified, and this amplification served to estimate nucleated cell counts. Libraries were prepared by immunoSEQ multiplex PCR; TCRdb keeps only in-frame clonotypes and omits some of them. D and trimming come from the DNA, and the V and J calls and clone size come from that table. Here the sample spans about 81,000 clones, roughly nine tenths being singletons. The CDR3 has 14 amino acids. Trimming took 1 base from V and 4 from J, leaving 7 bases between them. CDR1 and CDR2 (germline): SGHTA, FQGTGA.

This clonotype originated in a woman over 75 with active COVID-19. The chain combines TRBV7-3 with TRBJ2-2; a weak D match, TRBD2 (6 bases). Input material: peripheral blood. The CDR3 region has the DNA TGTGCCAGCAGCTTAAGCGGGGTCACCGGGGAGCTGTTTTTT. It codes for CASSLSGVTGELFF.